These 6 T cell receptor beta chains originate from one sample sequenced in a study of blood T cell repertoires in COVID-19. The protocol was immunoSEQ multiplex PCR, while the TCRdb copy is restricted to in-frame clones and leaves out a portion. Of 70,000 to 90,000 clones listed, 65% to 90% were seen once; the top ten hold more than 3%. The source material was peripheral blood. The receptors come from a man in his fifties or sixties with acute or convalescent COVID-19.

The V call is TRBV11-2, the J call TRBJ1-2; D perhaps matches TRBD1 (5 bases). Trimming left V 1 base short and J 3 bases short, with 12 bases between. The CDR3 totals 15 residues. Germline V lookup: CDR1 SGHAT, CDR2 FQNNGV. The CDR3 loop is CASSLGQLRDYGYTF. The DNA for the CDR3 is TGTGCCAGCAGCTTAGGACAGCTCAGGGACTATGGCTACACCTTC.

V is TRBV7-6 and J is TRBJ2-1; possible D gene TRBD2, 5 bases. This CDR3 has 13 residues. Trimming took 5 bases from V and 4 from J, leaving 9 bases between them. The germline gives CDR1 SGHVS, CDR2 FNYEAQ. The CDR3 coding sequence is TGTGCCAGCAGCAGCGGAGAGTACAATGAGCAGTTCTTC. Translating it yields CASSSGEYNEQFF.

The V gene is TRBV14, the J gene TRBJ1-4, with D tentatively TRBD1 (5 bases). The CDR3 sequence is 15 residues long. From germline, CDR1 is SGHDN and CDR2 FVKESK. V was shortened by 4 bases and J by 0 bases, with 9 bases between the two germline ends. CDR3 residues: CASSLQQATNEKLFF. DNA of the CDR3: TGTGCCAGCAGCCTCCAACAGGCAACTAATGAAAAACTGTTTTTT.

Only a few counts were recorded for this clone. V and J are TRBV4-2 and TRBJ2-3; 9 nucleotides line up with TRBD1. Germline values: CDR1 LGHNA, CDR2 YNFKEQ. The CDR3 covers 16 residues. V lost 0 bases and J lost 4; bases outside the gene matches: 5. The CDR3 here is CASSQDRGQGADTQYF. Written as DNA, the CDR3 is TGTGCCAGCAGCCAAGATAGGGGACAGGGTGCAGATACGCAGTATTTT.

Only one count was recorded for this clone. The chain links TRBV27 to TRBJ1-2; TRBD1 matches 7 bases. Germline V gene sequence: CDR1 MNHEY, CDR2 SMNVEV (reference sequence). J was trimmed by 7 bases and V by 6 bases; bases with no gene match: 14. The CDR3 runs 15 residues. The CDR3 coding sequence is TGTGCCAGCAGCCCCCGCCGGGACAGAGGCCCTGGCTACACCTTC. This sequence encodes CASSPRRDRGPGYTF.

The V call is TRBV19, the J call TRBJ2-2; 9 bases match TRBD1. CDR3 length: 16 residues. The V segment lost 5 bases and the J segment 5 bases; nucleotides outside the gene matches: 9. Germline V gene lookup returns CDR1 LNHDA and CDR2 SQIVND (reference sequence). Written as DNA, the CDR3 is TGTGCCAGTAGTCCCGGGACAGGGATTTTTACCGGGGAGCTGTTTTTT. Its protein is CASSPGTGIFTGELFF.